This T cell receptor beta chain came from a study of vaccination and CD4 T cells after COVID-19 (dated by TCRdb to the early 2020s). About the study as a whole: Every convalescent patient had a positive nasal swab PCR test for SARS-CoV-2, with mild disease in nine patients and severe disease in one. Post-vaccine blood samples were taken a median of about 70 days after the second vaccine dose, with a range of about 12 to 250 days. Post-COVID blood samples were collected from convalescent patients a median of roughly 100 days after diagnosis, with a range of roughly 30 to 161 days. For stimulating the cultures, overlapping spike peptide pools were used, derived from SARS-CoV-2 as well as from the common cold coronaviruses HCoV-NL63, HCoV-OC43 and HCoV-229E. The spike-specific CD4+ TCR repertoire was compared before and after mRNA vaccination in approximately ten COVID-19 convalescent patients and several infection-naive healthy vaccine recipients. The convalescent cohort included six males and four females, with two Hispanic individuals, seven Caucasians, two Asians and one multiracial person. As controls, cultures received a CEFX viral epitope pool (the positive control), an HIV-1 Nef peptide pool (the negative control), or no peptide at all. Each participant got two doses of either the Pfizer-BioNTech BNT162b2 vaccine (n=8) or the Moderna mRNA-1273 vaccine (n=2).

The library was produced with PCR. DNA from cultured CD4+ T cells underwent TCR sequencing with the Oncomine TCR Beta short-read assay at the Johns Hopkins FTIC core. Genomic DNA was extracted from the cultured CD4+ T cells with the QIAamp micro DNA kit. Oncomine TCR Beta libraries made from cultured CD4+ T cells were pooled using unique dual indexes and sequenced on an Illumina iSeq 100. The authors processed their data as follows. Non-productive sequences were removed, and CDR3s not starting with C, not ending with F or W, or shorter than 7 amino acids were discarded. The MANAFEST web application was used to identify antigen-specific clonotypes by comparing peptide-stimulated wells against reference wells and other culture wells. Positive clones required FDR below 0.05, an odds ratio above 5, and productive frequency above 0.1% in at least two of three replicate wells. A clonotype counted as cross-reactive if it showed significant expansion both in the SARS-CoV-2 spike wells and in at least one common cold coronavirus spike condition. Levenshtein distances (stringdist) and unrooted phylogenetic trees (ape) in R version 3.6.1 were used to assess CDR3 homology. The public reads were quality trimmed at Q25 with fastp and then assembled into clones with MiXCR by TCRdb, keeping productive beta chains. For every CDR3 protein sequence, its rows merge into one entry that carries the most common genes and DNA. These V and J calls are TCRdb output, not the study's own analysis. The sample has 15,000 to 20,000 distinct CDR3 sequences on record, more than 50% of them singletons. The ten most abundant clones make up 9.5% to 13% of the sample.

What the study reported, not specific to this receptor: Of the vaccine-specific clones found in convalescent patients, nearly all (304 of 307) were mono-reactive for SARS-CoV-2 spike instead of being cross-reactive with common cold coronaviruses. Among convalescent patients, a median 86.3% of the SARS-CoV-2-reactive clones seen after vaccination appeared only after vaccination, which suggests priming specific to the vaccine. The median number of SARS-CoV-2-reactive clonotypes rose from around 21 after infection to roughly 40 after vaccination, but the change was not significant. The number of convalescent patients in the study was relatively small, and the study did not examine early timepoints following natural infection.

From cysteine to phenylalanine, the CDR3 is 15 amino acids long. Only the CDR3 portion is preserved as DNA: 45 bases, with reading frame beginning at the first base. Looking up the germline V gene (reference sequence) yields CDR1 DFQATT and CDR2 SNEGSKA. The junction shows trimming of 2 bases on V and 2 bases on J, plus 13 bases between the germline ends. This clonotype was counted between two and nine times. No antigen is known for it. No base qualities exist here, and no much larger clone lies one base off it. This specimen's treatment or condition label, per the study, means: 10-day PBMC culture with coronavirus spike peptide pools or control peptides (ViraFEST assay). To expand antigen-specific T cells with peptide pools and then pick out the expanded clonotypes through TCR sequencing, the study relied on the ViraFEST assay. The positive SARS-CoV-2 PCR tests of the convalescent patients were dated from March to December 2020, before the Alpha, Beta and Delta variants emerged in the United States. Each well held roughly 2.2 million PBMCs cultured in IMDM containing approximately 5% human AB serum and approximately 9.8 IU/ml IL-2, with 8.5 to 10 ug/ml peptide pools added. Half of the culture medium was replaced with fresh IL-2-containing medium on days 3 and 7. CD4+ T cells were isolated after around 9 days of culture through negative selection using the EasySep CD4+ T cell isolation kit. Ficoll-Paque Plus gradient centrifugation was used to isolate PBMCs from whole blood, and the isolated PBMCs were then either used fresh or cryopreserved at -140C. Culture conditions were generally each tested in triplicate wells.

Source material: CD4+ T cells from blood, cultured in vitro. The clonotype was recovered from a human donor who had recovered from COVID-19. The sequence links TRBV20-1 to TRBJ1-5; the D gene is perhaps TRBD1, from 5 matching bases. This receptor carries the CDR3 CSARRGQGGNQPQHF. The DNA sequence is as follows: TGCAGTGCTAGACGTGGTCAGGGTGGCAATCAGCCCCAGCATTTT.